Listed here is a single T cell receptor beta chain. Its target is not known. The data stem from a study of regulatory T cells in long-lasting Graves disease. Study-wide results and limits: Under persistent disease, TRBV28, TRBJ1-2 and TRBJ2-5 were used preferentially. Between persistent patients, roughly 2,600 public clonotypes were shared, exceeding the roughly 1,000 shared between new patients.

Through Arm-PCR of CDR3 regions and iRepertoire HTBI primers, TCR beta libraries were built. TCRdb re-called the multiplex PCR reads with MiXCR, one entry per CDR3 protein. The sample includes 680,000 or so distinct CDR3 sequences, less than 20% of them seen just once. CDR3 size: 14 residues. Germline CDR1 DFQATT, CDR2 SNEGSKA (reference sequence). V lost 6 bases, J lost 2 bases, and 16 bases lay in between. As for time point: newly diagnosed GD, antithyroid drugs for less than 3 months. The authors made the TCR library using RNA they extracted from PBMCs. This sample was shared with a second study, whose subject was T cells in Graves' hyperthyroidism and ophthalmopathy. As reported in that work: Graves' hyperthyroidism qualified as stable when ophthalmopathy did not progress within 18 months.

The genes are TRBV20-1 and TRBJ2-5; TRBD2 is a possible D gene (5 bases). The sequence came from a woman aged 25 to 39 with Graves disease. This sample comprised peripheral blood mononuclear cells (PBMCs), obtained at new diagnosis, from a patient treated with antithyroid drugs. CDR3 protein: CSARRTGSQETQYF. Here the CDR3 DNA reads TGCAGTGCGAGGAGGACGGGATCGCAAGAGACCCAGTACTTC.